The source of this TCR beta chain is a study of T cell changes during pregnancy in multiple sclerosis. The CDR3 totals 16 residues. CDR1 and CDR2 from the germline V gene are MNHNS and SASEGT. Trimming cost V 0 bases and J 2 bases, with 11 bases left between them. Profiling relied on immunoSEQ multiplex PCR, and the TCRdb table lists in-frame clones only, not all of them. In the table there are around 60,000 clones, around 94% of which are singletons. The sequenced sample was CD8+ T cells from peripheral blood mononuclear cells, obtained in the third trimester of pregnancy. This chain joins TRBV6-1 and TRBJ1-5; no definite D call. The clonotype originates from a female donor with multiple sclerosis, enrolled in a pregnancy study. CDR3 nucleotides: TGTGCCAGCAGTGAAGCGGTCCAGGTGGGCAATCAGCCCCAGCATTTT. Translating gives CASSEAVQVGNQPQHF.